This TCR beta chain was identified during a study of CD8 T cells in Susac syndrome (dated by TCRdb to between 2018 and 2020). About the investigation overall: Repertoire sequencing was used to test whether CD8+ T cell activation and differentiation in Susac syndrome was antigen driven. Findings and caveats that apply to the study as a whole: The number of individuals in the TCR sequencing and HLA analysis was acknowledged as relatively small.

RNA was extracted using the RNeasy kit, and about 0.45 to 1 ug of the RNA was reverse transcribed with random hexamers. The immunoSEQ multiplex PCR assay, which covers 54 Vbeta and 13 Jbeta segments, was used to amplify TCR beta CDR3 regions. PCR amplification bias was corrected by using a synthetic template baseline for primer optimization and computational correction. The paper's data handling went like this. Reads were annotated to V, D and J genes per IMGT and analyzed with immunoSEQ Analyzer, keeping only productive sequences. Clonality was calculated as one minus the Shannon entropy normalized by log2 of the number of productive unique sequences. For each patient and control, public and private clones were evaluated within the 100 most prevalent clones. Clones were defined as Susac-specific when absent from the healthy and MS cohorts, from 1,000 to 1,100 published viral clones and from other ImmuneACCESS disease sequences. The public sequencing data were trimmed at Q25 with fastp and processed into clonotypes with MiXCR by TCRdb, which kept only in-frame beta chains. Records with the same CDR3 protein are collapsed into one entry carrying the most frequent genes and DNA. Clone size and V and J calls follow TCRdb, not the original study. The sample has over 100,000 distinct CDR3 sequences on record, roughly 95% of them singletons. The leading ten clones occupy 0.096% of the sample.

Reading the germline V gene gives CDR1 SGHAT and CDR2 FQNNGV. Including cysteine and phenylalanine, the CDR3 has 15 amino acids. Just CDR3 DNA is preserved here, 45 bases in frame from base 1. V loses 3 bases of germline sequence and J loses 0 bases, and the interval between the two ends is 11 bases. Peripheral blood CD8+ and CD4+ T cells from healthy donors, Susac syndrome patients and multiple sclerosis patients were profiled using high-throughput TCR beta sequencing. The healthy donors served as controls matched for age and sex. Bulk CD8+ and CD4+ T cells were purified magnetically by negative isolation, whereas CD8+ TEMRA cells were enriched by FACS. Blood was collected in EDTA tubes and processed within 24 hours, with PBMCs isolated through density gradient centrifugation. PBMCs destined for TCR sequencing were cryopreserved in liquid nitrogen and later thawed in a 37 °C water bath. The sorted or isolated CD4+, CD8+ and CD8+ TEMRA cells reached a purity of at least 90%.

On this clonotype itself: Which antigen it targets is not known. The record has no base qualities; no much larger clone is one base away.

The rearrangement joined TRBV11-2 to TRBJ1-1, with an unclear D gene assignment. Sequencing was carried out using CD4+ T cells from PBMCs. This clonotype was sampled from a human donor in good health. This receptor carries the CDR3 CASSLRHNMNTEAFF. The sequence in DNA is TGTGCCAGCAGCTTGCGACACAACATGAACACTGAAGCTTTCTTT.